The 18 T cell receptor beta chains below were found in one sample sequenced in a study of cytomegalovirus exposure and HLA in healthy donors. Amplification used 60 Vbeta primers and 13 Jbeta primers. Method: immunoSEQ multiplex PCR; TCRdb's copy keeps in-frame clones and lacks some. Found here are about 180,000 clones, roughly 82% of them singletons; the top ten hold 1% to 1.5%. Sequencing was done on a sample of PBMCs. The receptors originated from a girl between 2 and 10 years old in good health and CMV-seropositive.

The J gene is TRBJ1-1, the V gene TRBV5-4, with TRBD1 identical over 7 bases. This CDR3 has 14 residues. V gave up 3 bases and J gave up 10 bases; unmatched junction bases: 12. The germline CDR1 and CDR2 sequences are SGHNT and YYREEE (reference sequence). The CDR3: CASSSTGELSTAFF. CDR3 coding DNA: TGTGCCAGCAGCTCAACAGGGGAGCTATCGACAGCTTTCTTT. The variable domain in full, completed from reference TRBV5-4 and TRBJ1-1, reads ETGVTQSPTHLIKTRGQQVTLRCSSQSGHNTVSWYQQALGQGPQFIFQYYREEENGRGNFPPRFSGLQFPNYSSELNVNALELDDSALYLCASSSTGELSTAFFGQGTRLTVV.

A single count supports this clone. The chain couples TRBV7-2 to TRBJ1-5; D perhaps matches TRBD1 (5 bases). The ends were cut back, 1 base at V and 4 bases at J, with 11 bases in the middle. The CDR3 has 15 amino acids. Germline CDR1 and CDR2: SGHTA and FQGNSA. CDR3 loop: CASSLEFGGNQPQHF. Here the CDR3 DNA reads TGTGCCAGCAGCTTAGAATTCGGGGGAAATCAGCCCCAGCATTTT. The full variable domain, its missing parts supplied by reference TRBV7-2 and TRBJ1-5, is GAGVSQSPSNKVTEKGKDVELRCDPISGHTALYWYRQSLGQGLEFLIYFQGNSAPDKSGLPSDRFSAERTGGSVSTLTIQRTQQEDSAVYLCASSLEFGGNQPQHFGDGTRLSIL.

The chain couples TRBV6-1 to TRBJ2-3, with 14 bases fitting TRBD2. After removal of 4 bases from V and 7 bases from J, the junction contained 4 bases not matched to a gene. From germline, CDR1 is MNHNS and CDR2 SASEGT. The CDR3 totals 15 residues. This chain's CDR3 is CASSGGTSGSNTQYF. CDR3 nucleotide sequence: TGTGCCAGCAGTGGCGGGACTAGCGGGAGTAATACGCAGTATTTT.

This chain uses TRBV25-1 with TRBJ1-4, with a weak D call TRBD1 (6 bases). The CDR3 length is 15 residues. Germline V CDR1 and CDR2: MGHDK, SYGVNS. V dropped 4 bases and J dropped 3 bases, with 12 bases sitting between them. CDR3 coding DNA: TGTGCCAGCAGTGGAACAGGGCTCCCTAATGAAAAACTGTTTTTT. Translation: CASSGTGLPNEKLFF.

The DNA of the CDR3 is TGTGCCAGCAGCGTCGGACAGACGGCAAACTATGGCTACACCTTC. As protein: CASSVGQTANYGYTF. The chain recombines TRBV9 with TRBJ1-2, with D perhaps TRBD1 (6 bases). The ends were cut back, 2 bases at V and 2 bases at J, with 13 bases in the middle. CDR3 length: 15 amino acids. The V gene's germline CDR1 is SGDLS and CDR2 YYNGEE.

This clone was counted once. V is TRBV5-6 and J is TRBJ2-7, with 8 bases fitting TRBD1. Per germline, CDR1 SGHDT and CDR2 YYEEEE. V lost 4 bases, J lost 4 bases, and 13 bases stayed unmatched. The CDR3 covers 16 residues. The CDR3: CASSQEKGQGRYEQYF. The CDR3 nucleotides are TGTGCCAGCAGCCAAGAAAAAGGACAGGGAAGGTACGAGCAGTACTTC. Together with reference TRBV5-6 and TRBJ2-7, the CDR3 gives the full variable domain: DAGVTQSPTHLIKTRGQQVTLRCSPKSGHDTVSWYQQALGQGPQFIFQYYEEEERQRGNFPDRFSGHQFPNYSSELNVNALLLGDSALYLCASSQEKGQGRYEQYFGPGTRLTVT.

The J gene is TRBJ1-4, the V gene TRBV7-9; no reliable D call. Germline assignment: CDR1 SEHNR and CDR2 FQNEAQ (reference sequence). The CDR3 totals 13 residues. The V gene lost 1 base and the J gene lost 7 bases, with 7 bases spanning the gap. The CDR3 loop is CASSLVDAEKLFF. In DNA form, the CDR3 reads TGTGCCAGCAGCTTAGTAGATGCTGAAAAACTGTTTTTT. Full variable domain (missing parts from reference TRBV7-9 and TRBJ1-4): DTGVSQNPRHKITKRGQNVTFRCDPISEHNRLYWYRQTLGQGPEFLTYFQNEAQLEKSRLLSDRFSAERPKGSFSTLEIQRTEQGDSAMYLCASSLVDAEKLFFGSGTQLSVL.

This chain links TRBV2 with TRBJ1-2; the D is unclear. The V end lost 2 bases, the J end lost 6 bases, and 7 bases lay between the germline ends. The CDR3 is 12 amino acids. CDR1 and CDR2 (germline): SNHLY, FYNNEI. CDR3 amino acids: CASSESRNGYTF. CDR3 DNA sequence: TGTGCCAGCAGTGAATCGAGGAATGGCTACACCTTC.

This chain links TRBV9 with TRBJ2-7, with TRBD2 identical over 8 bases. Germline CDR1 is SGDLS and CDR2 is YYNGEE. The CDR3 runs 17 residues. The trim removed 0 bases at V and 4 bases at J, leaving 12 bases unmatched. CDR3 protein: CASSVVKRECSLYEQYF. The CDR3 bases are TGTGCCAGCAGCGTAGTGAAGCGGGAGTGTTCTTTGTACGAGCAGTACTTC.

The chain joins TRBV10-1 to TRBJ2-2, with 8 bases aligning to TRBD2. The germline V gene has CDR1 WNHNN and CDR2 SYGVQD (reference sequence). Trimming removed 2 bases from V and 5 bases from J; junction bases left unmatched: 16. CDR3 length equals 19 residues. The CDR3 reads CASSEPTPGGRAGTGELFF. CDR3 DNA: TGCGCCAGCAGTGAGCCTACTCCGGGGGGGAGGGCCGGGACCGGGGAGCTGTTTTTT.

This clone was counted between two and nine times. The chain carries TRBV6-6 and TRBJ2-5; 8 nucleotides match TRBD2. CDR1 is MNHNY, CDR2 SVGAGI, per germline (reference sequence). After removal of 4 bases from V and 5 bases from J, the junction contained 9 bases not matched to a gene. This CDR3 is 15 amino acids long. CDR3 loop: CASSWTAGDYETQYF. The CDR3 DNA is TGTGCCAGCAGTTGGACAGCGGGAGATTACGAGACCCAGTACTTC.

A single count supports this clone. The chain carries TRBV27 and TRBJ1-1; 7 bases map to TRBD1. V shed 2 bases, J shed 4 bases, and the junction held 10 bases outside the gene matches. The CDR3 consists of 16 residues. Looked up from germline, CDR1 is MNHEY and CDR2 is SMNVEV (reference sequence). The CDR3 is CASSLLHRGGGTEAFF. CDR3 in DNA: TGTGCCAGCAGTTTACTCCACAGGGGTGGGGGCACTGAAGCTTTCTTT.

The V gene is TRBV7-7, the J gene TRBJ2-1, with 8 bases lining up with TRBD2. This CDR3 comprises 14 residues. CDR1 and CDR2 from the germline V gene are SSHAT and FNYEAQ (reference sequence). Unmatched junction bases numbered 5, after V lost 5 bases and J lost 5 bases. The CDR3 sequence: CASSHQRGNNEQFF. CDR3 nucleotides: TGTGCCAGCAGCCACCAGCGGGGGAACAATGAGCAGTTCTTC.

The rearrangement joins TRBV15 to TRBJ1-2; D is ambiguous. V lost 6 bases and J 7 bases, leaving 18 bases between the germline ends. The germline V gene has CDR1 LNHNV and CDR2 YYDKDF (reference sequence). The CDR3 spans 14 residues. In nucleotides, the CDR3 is TGTGCCACCAGTCCAACCTCTTTGCAAGCTGGCTACACCTTC. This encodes CATSPTSLQAGYTF.

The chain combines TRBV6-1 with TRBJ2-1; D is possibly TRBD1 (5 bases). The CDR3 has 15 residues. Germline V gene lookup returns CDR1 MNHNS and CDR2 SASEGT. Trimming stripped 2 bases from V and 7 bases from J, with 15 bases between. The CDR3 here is CASSESGAGQNEQFF. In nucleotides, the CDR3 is TGTGCCAGCAGTGAATCTGGCGCAGGGCAGAATGAGCAGTTCTTC.

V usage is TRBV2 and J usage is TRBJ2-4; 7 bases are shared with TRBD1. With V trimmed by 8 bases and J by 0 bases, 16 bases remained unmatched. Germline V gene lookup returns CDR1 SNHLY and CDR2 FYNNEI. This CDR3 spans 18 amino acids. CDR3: CASGTGQPEKLAKNIQYF. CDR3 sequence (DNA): TGTGCCAGCGGCACGGGACAGCCAGAGAAACTAGCCAAAAACATTCAGTACTTC.

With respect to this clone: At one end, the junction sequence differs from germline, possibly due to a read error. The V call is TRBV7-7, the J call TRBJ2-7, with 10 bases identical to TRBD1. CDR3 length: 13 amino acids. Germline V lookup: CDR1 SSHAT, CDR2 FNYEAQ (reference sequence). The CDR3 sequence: CASSSDRGQEQYF. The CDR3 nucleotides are TGTGCTAGCAGCTCTGACAGGGGGCAAGAGCAGTACTTC.

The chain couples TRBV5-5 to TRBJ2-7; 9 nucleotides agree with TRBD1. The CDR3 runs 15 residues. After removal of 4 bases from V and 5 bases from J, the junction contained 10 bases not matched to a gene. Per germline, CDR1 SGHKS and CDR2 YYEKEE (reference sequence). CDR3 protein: CASSQMPGTGNEQYF. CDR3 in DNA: TGTGCCAGCAGCCAGATGCCCGGGACAGGGAACGAGCAGTACTTC.